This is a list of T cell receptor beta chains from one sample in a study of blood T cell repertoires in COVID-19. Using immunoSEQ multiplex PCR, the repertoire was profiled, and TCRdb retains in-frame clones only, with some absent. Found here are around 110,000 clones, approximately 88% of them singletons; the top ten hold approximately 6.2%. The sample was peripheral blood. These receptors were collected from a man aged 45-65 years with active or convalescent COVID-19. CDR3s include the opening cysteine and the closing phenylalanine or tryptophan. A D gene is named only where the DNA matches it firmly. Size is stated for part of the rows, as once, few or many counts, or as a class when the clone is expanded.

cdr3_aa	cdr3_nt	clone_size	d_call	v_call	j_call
CASSSAGGPETQYF	TGTGCCAGCAGCTCAGCGGGAGGGCCGGAGACCCAGTACTTC	-	TRBD2	TRBV7-9	TRBJ2-5
CASSSREGSPLHF	TGTGCCAGCAGTTCCAGGGAAGGATCACCCCTCCACTTT	-	-	TRBV6-5	TRBJ1-6
CASSPGLGGHTEAFF	TGTGCCAGCAGCCCCGGGTTAGGAGGGCACACTGAAGCTTTCTTT	-	-	TRBV7-6	TRBJ1-1
CASGAIAGSYNEQFF	TGTGCCAGCGGCGCCATAGCGGGAAGCTACAATGAGCAGTTCTTC	-	TRBD2	TRBV16	TRBJ2-1
CASRTGSPYEQYF	TGTGCCAGTAGGACAGGGTCCCCCTACGAGCAGTACTTC	once	TRBD1	TRBV28	TRBJ2-7
CASSVGSHPGKLFF	TGTGCCAGCAGCGTCGGGTCCCACCCGGGAAAACTGTTTTTT	-	-	TRBV9	TRBJ1-4
CASSYSLSGSRNEQFF	TGTGCCAGCAGTTACTCGCTTAGCGGGAGTCGCAATGAGCAGTTCTTC	-	TRBD2	TRBV6-2/TRBV6-3	TRBJ2-1
CASSQDSYNSPLHF	TGTGCCAGCAGTCAAGACAGTTATAATTCACCCCTCCACTTT	-	-	TRBV7-9	TRBJ1-6
CASSLPTGLNYGYTF	TGTGCCAGCAGCTTACCTACTGGGCTAAACTATGGCTACACCTTC	-	-	TRBV5-8	TRBJ1-2
CAWSLLEGYHGNTEAFF	TGTGCCTGGAGTCTCTTGGAGGGCTATCATGGCAACACTGAAGCTTTCTTT	-	-	TRBV30	TRBJ1-1
CASSLFGGRKDGYTF	TGTGCCAGCAGCTTATTCGGGGGAAGAAAGGATGGCTACACCTTC	few	-	TRBV7-8	TRBJ1-2
CASSVTSESSYEQYF	TGTGCCAGCAGCGTGACTAGCGAGAGCTCCTACGAGCAGTACTTC	few	TRBD2	TRBV9	TRBJ2-7
CATSDLQGDQPQHF	TGTGCCACCAGTGATTTACAGGGTGATCAGCCCCAGCATTTT	-	-	TRBV24-1	TRBJ1-5
CASSQDVGPEFSTF	TGTGCCAGCAGCCAAGATGTGGGCCCGGAATTCTCCACCTTC	-	-	TRBV4-2	TRBJ1-2
CASSYFPGDTEAFF	TGTGCCAGCAGTTACTTCCCAGGGGACACTGAAGCTTTCTTT	-	-	TRBV6-6	TRBJ1-1